This TCR beta chain was recovered during a study of blood T cell repertoires in COVID-19. Study summary: Specimens from acute and convalescent COVID-19 originated in the United States, Italy and Spain.

Per the study methods: Estimation of nucleated cell counts relied on the amplification of reference gene primers. Sequencing was performed with immunoSEQ multiplex PCR; in TCRdb, only in-frame clones are kept and a portion is missing. V and J calls plus clone size are reproduced from that table; the DNA served to infer D and trimming. In the table there are 200,000 to 250,000 clones, around 80% of which are singletons. The study recruited people aged roughly 18 to 89 years across around 23 US areas. Two consecutive negative NP/OP PCR tests, clearance, or resolved symptoms defined Cohort 3 recovery. The CDR3 has 12 residues. The V end lost 2 bases, the J end lost 7 bases, and 8 bases lay between the germline ends. Germline CDR1 reads GTSNPN; CDR2 reads SVGIG (reference sequence).

Sequencing used PBMCs or T cells enriched from blood (not recorded which). The J gene is TRBJ2-2, the V gene TRBV30; D unclear. This clonotype originated in a man aged 60-69 years who had recovered from COVID-19. Here the CDR3 DNA reads TGTGCCTGGAGTCCCCGTAGCGGGGAGCTGTTTTTT. Its protein product is CAWSPRSGELFF.